This T cell receptor beta chain was identified during a study of shared clonotypes between healthy human individuals. Deletions cut 4 bases from V and 7 bases from J, with 11 bases between. CDR3 length: 13 residues. CDR1 and CDR2 (germline): MDHEN, SYDVKM. Clones were sequenced by immunoSEQ multiplex PCR, and TCRdb holds only the in-frame ones, with some missing. The sample contains about a million clones, approximately 80% of which appear only once. The receptor comes from a man between 18 and 35 years old in good health. Some clones in this sample may be carry-over from other donors' samples. The genes are TRBV28 and TRBJ1-5, with D unresolved. Sequenced material: memory CD4+ T cells from PBMCs. Subset of the sample: CD45RA-negative fraction. CDR3 sequence (DNA): TGTGCCAGCAGTTCCGGAGTCGGGCAGCCCCAGCATTTT. Translating gives CASSSGVGQPQHF.